The 28 T cell receptor beta chains below all came from one sample that was sequenced in a study of spatial heterogeneity in lung cancer (dated by TCRdb to about 2019). Library preparation was by 5' RACE. Reads for this sample came from a NextSeq 500. TCRdb took the public reads, trimmed them with fastp at Q25, ran MiXCR for clone calling and kept in-frame beta chains. Every distinct CDR3 protein forms one entry, paired with its most common genes and DNA. The sample includes 12,000 to 15,000 distinct CDR3 sequences, with roughly 6.6% observed a single time. The ten most abundant clones make up 7% to 10% of the sample. The paper as a whole reports these results and caveats: The tumor nonsynonymous mutation count correlated with the number of expanded alpha and beta TCRs within the tumor.

These receptors have no known antigen. The intended sense of this specimen's time point label: sample taken at primary tumor resection. This sample comprised lung tumor tissue, obtained at surgery. These receptors originate from a male donor with early-stage non-small cell lung cancer.

V usage is TRBV7-2 and J usage is TRBJ2-7; TRBD2 matches at 12 bases. The CDR3 sequence is 14 residues long. From germline, CDR1 is SGHTA and CDR2 FQGNSA. With V trimmed by 5 bases and J by 2 bases, 1 base remained unmatched. CDR3 sequence: CASSGLAGTYEQYF. The CDR3 DNA is TGTGCCAGCAGCGGACTAGCGGGAACCTACGAGCAGTACTTC.

This clonotype was counted a few times. The J gene is TRBJ1-5, the V gene TRBV20-1; 10 nucleotides match TRBD1. The CDR3 is 15 amino acids. Germline CDR1 DFQATT, CDR2 SNEGSKA (reference sequence). Trimming took 1 base from V and 3 from J; bases not matched to a gene: 3. CDR3 coding DNA: TGCAGTGCTAGAGGAGGGACAGGGGACAATCAGCCCCAGCATTTT. As protein: CSARGGTGDNQPQHF.

The chain links TRBV3-1 to TRBJ2-2; D is tentatively TRBD1 or TRBD2 (5 bases each). Germline V CDR1 and CDR2: LGHDT, YNNKEL (reference sequence). There are 16 residues in the CDR3. V lost 1 base to trimming and J lost 4 bases, with 13 bases between them. CDR3 amino acids: CASSQGEGRFTGELFF. The CDR3 nucleotides read TGTGCCAGCAGCCAAGGCGAGGGGAGATTCACCGGGGAGCTGTTTTTT.

This clonotype was found many times. This chain's CDR3 is CACPLAGGPSDTQYF. As DNA, the CDR3 is TGTGCCTGTCCACTAGCGGGGGGGCCATCCGATACGCAGTATTTT. This chain connects TRBV30 to TRBJ2-3; TRBD2 matches 13 bases. V shed 6 bases, J shed 6 bases, and the junction held 9 bases outside the gene matches. This CDR3 spans 15 amino acids. The germline V gene has CDR1 GTSNPN and CDR2 SVGIG (reference sequence).

The V and J genes are TRBV5-4 and TRBJ2-3; D is uncertain. The CDR3 is 13 amino acids. Trimming removed 2 bases from V and 0 bases from J, with 4 bases in between. Germline CDR1 SGHNT, CDR2 YYREEE (reference sequence). The CDR3 protein is CASSFGSTDTQYF. The CDR3 DNA reads as TGTGCCAGCAGCTTTGGCAGCACAGATACGCAGTATTTT.

This clonotype was detected once. A much larger clone lies one base from this, so it may be a read error. The V call is TRBV6-2 or TRBV6-3, the J call TRBJ2-3, with a possible D match to TRBD2 (5 bases). Germline assignment: CDR1 MNHEY and CDR2 SVGEGT. This CDR3 comprises 19 residues. In DNA, the CDR3 is TGTGCCAGCAGTTACTCGACCTTGGATAGAGGCTCTAGCAAAGATACGCAGTATTTT. Its protein product is CASSYSTLDRGSSKDTQYF.

At least ten counts were recorded for this clonotype. The chain is built from TRBV24-1 and TRBJ1-3; D not certain. There are 15 residues in the CDR3. Germline-derived CDR1 and CDR2 are KGHDR and SFDVKD. Trimming removed 4 bases from V and 0 bases from J, with 9 bases in between. The CDR3 region has the DNA TGTGCCACCAGTGACACGGGTTCCTCTGGAAACACCATATATTTT. It translates to CATSDTGSSGNTIYF.

In its sample, this clonotype was seen many times. The chain carries TRBV10-3 and TRBJ2-7, with 8 nucleotides matching TRBD1. Germline CDR1 is ENHRY and CDR2 is SYGVKD. The CDR3 runs 14 residues. With 6 bases clipped from V and 4 bases from J, the junction kept 8 bases outside the gene matches. DNA of the CDR3: TGTGCCATCAGCCGGGACAGGACGGGTTACGAGCAGTACTTC. Translating it yields CAISRDRTGYEQYF.

This rearrangement joins TRBV5-6 to TRBJ2-2; D uncertain. Germline V CDR1 and CDR2: SGHDT, YYEEEE. The CDR3 spans 15 residues. Trimming cost V 4 bases and J 2 bases, with 12 bases left between them. The CDR3 region is CASSLITYNTGELFF. The CDR3 nucleotides are TGTGCCAGCAGCCTAATAACTTACAACACCGGGGAGCTGTTTTTT.

This chain connects TRBV6-6 to TRBJ1-5; D call uncertain. Germline lookup yields CDR1 MNHNY and CDR2 SVGAGI (reference sequence). CDR3 length: 16 amino acids. V lost 5 bases and J 0 bases, leaving 14 bases between the germline ends. CDR3 protein: CASSNAGSYSNQPQHF. CDR3 coding DNA: TGTGCCAGCAGTAACGCGGGGAGTTATAGCAATCAGCCCCAGCATTTT.

This clonotype was seen ten or more times. V usage is TRBV5-6 and J usage is TRBJ2-7, with D hard to call. This CDR3 has 15 residues. Germline lookup yields CDR1 SGHDT and CDR2 YYEEEE. Trimming left V 7 bases short and J 2 bases short, with 19 bases between. The CDR3 DNA reads as TGTGCCAGCTCCACCGGGCGTACCGTGACCTACGAGCAGTACGTC. It codes for CASSTGRTVTYEQYV.

This clonotype was seen at least ten times. The chain uses TRBV27 and TRBJ2-7; TRBD2 matches 7 bases. Looked up from germline, CDR1 is MNHEY and CDR2 is SMNVEV (reference sequence). J gave up 6 bases and V 1 base, and 6 bases lay outside the gene matches. The CDR3 has 14 residues. CDR3 loop: CASSLLGGRGEQYF. As DNA, the CDR3 is TGTGCCAGCAGTTTATTGGGAGGGCGGGGCGAGCAGTACTTC.

The rearrangement joins TRBV27 to TRBJ2-3; D unclear. The CDR3 is made up of 11 amino acids. CDR1 MNHEY and CDR2 SMNVEV come from the germline V gene (reference sequence). V was trimmed by 3 bases and J by 8 bases, leaving 6 bases between them. The CDR3 DNA reads as TGTGCCAGCAGTTTTTATGGTACGCAGTATTTT. Encoded protein: CASSFYGTQYF.

V is TRBV7-8 and J is TRBJ2-1; 15 nucleotides agree with TRBD2. The CDR3 runs 19 residues. The J segment lost 0 bases and the V segment lost 5 bases, leaving 8 bases of the junction unmatched. CDR1 is SGHVS, CDR2 FQNEAQ, per germline. This CDR3 reads CASSLGTSGGTRSYNEQFF. The CDR3, as DNA: TGTGCCAGCAGCCTCGGGACTAGCGGGGGGACCCGCTCCTACAATGAGCAGTTCTTC. Full variable domain (rest looked up from reference TRBV7-8 and TRBJ2-1): GAGVSQSPRYKVAKRGQDVALRCDPISGHVSLFWYQQALGQGPEFLTYFQNEAQLDKSGLPSDRFFAERPEGSVSTLKIQRTQQEDSAVYLCASSLGTSGGTRSYNEQFFGPGTRLTVL.

This clonotype was detected ten times or more. V and J are TRBV25-1 and TRBJ2-7; 7 bases fit TRBD2. V lost 5 bases and J lost 3; bases outside the gene matches: 1. The CDR3 is 12 residues long. Germline CDR1 is MGHDK and CDR2 is SYGVNS. The chain's CDR3 is CASSPSGYEQYF. CDR3 in DNA: TGTGCCAGCAGTCCTAGCGGCTACGAGCAGTACTTC.

This chain links TRBV30 with TRBJ2-1; 12 nucleotides line up with TRBD2. The junction had 7 bases not matched to a gene; V was cut back by 3 bases and J by 7 bases. CDR1 and CDR2 (germline): GTSNPN, SVGIG (reference sequence). The CDR3 spans 15 residues. The DNA of the CDR3 is TGTGCCTGGAGCCTGCCTAGCGGGGGGGGGAATGAGCAGTTCTTC. Protein product: CAWSLPSGGGNEQFF.

The chain carries TRBV7-2 and TRBJ2-3; no firm D call. This CDR3 region has 15 residues. Trimming took off 4 bases at V and 4 bases at J, with 15 bases between the two ends. Germline V lookup: CDR1 SGHTA, CDR2 FQGNSA. The CDR3 DNA follows: TGTGCCAGCAGCTCGCCCCTTTCTGTGGCAGATACGCAGTATTTT. Encoded protein: CASSSPLSVADTQYF.

CDR3 nucleotide sequence: TGTGCCAGCAGCCGATCAATGGATCTAGGGCCCACAGATACGCAGTATTTT. The encoded protein is CASSRSMDLGPTDTQYF. The rearrangement links TRBV3-1 to TRBJ2-3; D call uncertain. V lost 4 bases, J lost 2 bases, and 19 bases lay in between. The CDR3 covers 17 residues. Germline V gene sequence: CDR1 LGHDT, CDR2 YNNKEL (reference sequence).

There are many counts of this clonotype. The gene calls are TRBV20-1 and TRBJ1-2; D is uncertain. The CDR3 runs to 11 residues. V gave up 6 bases and J gave up 8 bases, with 13 bases separating them. Looked up from germline, CDR1 is DFQATT and CDR2 is SNEGSKA (reference sequence). The DNA of the CDR3 is TGCAGTGCCAGTGCGTTTGAGGGCTACACCTTC. Translating it yields CSASAFEGYTF.

This clonotype was seen a handful of times. The gene calls are TRBV11-2 and TRBJ1-1, with D perhaps TRBD1 (5 bases). Trimming stripped 5 bases from V and 6 bases from J, with 16 bases between. The germline V gene encodes CDR1 SGHAT and CDR2 FQNNGV. This CDR3 spans 14 amino acids. The chain's CDR3 is CASSPNTEGSEAFF. CDR3 nucleotide sequence: TGTGCCAGCAGCCCTAACACCGAGGGGTCTGAAGCTTTCTTT.

This clonotype has a count of ten or more. The rearrangement links TRBV3-1 to TRBJ2-5; D not resolved. The CDR3 loop spans 15 amino acids. The germline V gene has CDR1 LGHDT and CDR2 YNNKEL (reference sequence). V was shortened by 2 bases and J by 7 bases, with 17 bases between the two germline ends. The CDR3 DNA reads as TGTGCCAGCAGCCAATCGGACGGTACCTACGGGACCCAGTACTTC. Translated: CASSQSDGTYGTQYF.

This clonotype was found many times. The genes are TRBV3-1 and TRBJ1-2; D is unresolved. The germline gives CDR1 LGHDT, CDR2 YNNKEL (reference sequence). V was pared by 3 bases and J by 8 bases, with 10 bases between. This CDR3 is built from 12 residues. In nucleotides, the CDR3 is TGTGCCAGCAGCCACTCCCGTGGGGGCTACACCTTC. Translating gives CASSHSRGGYTF.

By sample fraction, this clonotype is medium-sized. The chain has TRBV25-1 and TRBJ2-1; no clear D. Per germline, CDR1 MGHDK and CDR2 SYGVNS. The CDR3 runs 12 residues. V was cut by 7 bases and J by 5 bases, with 9 bases left in between. The CDR3 DNA reads as TGTGCCAGCAATTACACGAACAATGAGCAGTTCTTC. Amino acid sequence: CASNYTNNEQFF.

Ten or more counts support this clonotype. The genes are TRBV20-1 and TRBJ2-3; 10 nucleotides align to TRBD2. The CDR3 is 16 residues long. Germline CDR1 is DFQATT and CDR2 is SNEGSKA (reference sequence). Trimming removed 6 bases from V and 2 bases from J; junction bases left unmatched: 11. For the CDR3, the DNA is TGCAGTGCGTTTAGGCTAGCGGGGGATCTCACAGATACGCAGTATTTT. It encodes CSAFRLAGDLTDTQYF.

This clonotype was picked up many times. The chain carries TRBV20-1 and TRBJ2-3; D is uncertain. This CDR3 has 11 residues. With 2 bases removed from V and 5 bases from J, the gap between germline ends came to 5 bases. CDR1 DFQATT and CDR2 SNEGSKA come from the germline V gene (reference sequence). Here the CDR3 reads CSARNIDTQYF. The CDR3 nucleotides are TGCAGTGCTAGAAATATAGATACGCAGTATTTT.

This clonotype occurred a few times. This chain joins TRBV5-1 and TRBJ2-7, with a possible D match to TRBD1 (6 bases). Per germline, CDR1 SGHRS and CDR2 YFSETQ. The CDR3 runs 15 residues. Between the trimmed V and J ends, which lost 3 bases and 4 bases, there was a span of 17 bases. CDR3 coding DNA: TGCGCCAGCAGCTGGGGCGGAAGGGGGTTGTACGAGCAGTACTTC. Translated, it gives CASSWGGRGLYEQYF.

This clonotype was picked up many times. The chain has TRBV6-5 and TRBJ2-4, with 8 bases lining up with TRBD1. Per the germline V gene, CDR1 is MNHEY and CDR2 is SVGAGI. The junction had 13 bases not matched to a gene; V was cut back by 4 bases and J by 8 bases. The CDR3 is made up of 16 amino acids. CDR3 residues: CASSSGTGGTRYIQYF. In DNA form, the CDR3 reads TGTGCCAGCAGTTCCGGGACAGGAGGAACGAGGTACATTCAGTACTTC.

This clonotype has more than one count but fewer than ten. This rearrangement joins TRBV7-2 to TRBJ2-5, with 12 bases identical to TRBD2. J lost 1 base, V lost 3 bases, and 6 bases had no gene match. Germline values: CDR1 SGHTA, CDR2 FQGNSA. The CDR3 is 17 residues long. CDR3 protein: CASSLASGGGGQETQYF. The CDR3 nucleotides read TGTGCCAGCAGCTTGGCTAGCGGGGGGGGGGGCCAAGAGACCCAGTACTTC.